This TCR beta chain was recovered during a study of naive and memory T cell subsets. Regarding the study as a whole: Naive and memory repertoire findings lacked a ground truth for validation.

This clonotype came up many times. Its specificity is unknown. The beta constant-region primer was an equimolar mix of two oligonucleotides covering TRBC1 and TRBC2. The cDNA 3' end received a ligated single-stranded oligonucleotide carrying the SP2 primer and a 12-nucleotide UMI. TCRdb ran MiXCR on the UMI-ligation and nested PCR reads and lists one entry per CDR3 protein. The table has more than 25,000 distinct CDR3 sequences, about 11% seen once; the top ten hold approximately 15%. This CDR3 contains 13 residues. Germline CDR1 reads SGHTA; CDR2 reads FQGNSA. The V and J ends lost 8 bases and 7 bases respectively, with 14 bases between them.

The TCR comes from a human donor in good health. Source material: effector memory CD4+ T cells from blood. Subset denoted: effector memory, CD45RA- CD27-. This sequence joins TRBV7-2 and TRBJ2-2; D is possibly TRBD2 (6 bases). CDR3 nucleotide sequence: TGTGCCAGCTCGGGCCTCGGGAGCGGGGAGCTGTTTTTT. Its translation is CASSGLGSGELFF.